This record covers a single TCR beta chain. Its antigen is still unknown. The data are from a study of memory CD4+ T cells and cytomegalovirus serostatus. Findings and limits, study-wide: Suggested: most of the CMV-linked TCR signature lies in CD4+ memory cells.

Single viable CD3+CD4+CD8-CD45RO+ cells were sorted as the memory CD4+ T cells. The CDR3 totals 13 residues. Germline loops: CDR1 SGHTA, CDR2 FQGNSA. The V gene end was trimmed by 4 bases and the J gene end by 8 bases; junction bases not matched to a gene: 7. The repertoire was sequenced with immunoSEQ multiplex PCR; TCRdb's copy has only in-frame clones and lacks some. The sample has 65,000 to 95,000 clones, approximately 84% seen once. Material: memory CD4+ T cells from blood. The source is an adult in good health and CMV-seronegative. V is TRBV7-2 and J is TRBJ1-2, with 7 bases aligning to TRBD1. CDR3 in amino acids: CASSSGQDLGYTF. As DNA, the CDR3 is TGTGCCAGCAGCTCCGGACAGGACTTGGGCTACACCTTC.